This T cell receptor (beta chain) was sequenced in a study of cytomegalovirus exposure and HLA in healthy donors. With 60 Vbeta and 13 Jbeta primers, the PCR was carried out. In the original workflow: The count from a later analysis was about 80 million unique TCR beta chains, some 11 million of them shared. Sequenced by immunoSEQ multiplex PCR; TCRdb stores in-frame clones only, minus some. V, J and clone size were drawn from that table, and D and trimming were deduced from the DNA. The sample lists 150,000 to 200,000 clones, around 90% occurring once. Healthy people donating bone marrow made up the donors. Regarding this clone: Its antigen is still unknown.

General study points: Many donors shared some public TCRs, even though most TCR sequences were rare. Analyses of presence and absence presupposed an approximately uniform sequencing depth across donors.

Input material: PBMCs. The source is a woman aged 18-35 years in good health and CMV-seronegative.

CDR3 DNA sequence: TGTGCCAGCACCCCGAGGCGAGCCTACAATGAGCAGTTCTTC. It yields the protein CASTPRRAYNEQFF. J is TRBJ2-1 and V is TRBV28; no firm D call. The CDR3 contains 14 residues. The germline V and J ends were trimmed by 7 bases and 2 bases, with 12 bases remaining between them. Germline lookup yields CDR1 MDHEN and CDR2 SYDVKM.